The 27 T cell receptor beta chains below were found in one sample sequenced in a study of OX40 agonist ivuxolimab in advanced cancers. This table comes from immunoSEQ multiplex PCR, and its TCRdb copy is limited to in-frame clones, with some not included. Among some 100,000 clones listed, about nine tenths were seen once. This specimen consisted of CD4+ or CD8+ T cells sorted from blood, obtained in a trial of the OX40 agonist ivuxolimab. The receptors derive from an adult with an advanced solid tumor such as melanoma, head and neck, liver or kidney cancer.

This clone was observed once. J is TRBJ1-1 and V is TRBV13, with 7 bases that match TRBD1. After removal of 5 bases from V and 5 bases from J, the junction contained 8 bases not matched to a gene. Germline assignment: CDR1 PRHDT and CDR2 FYEKMQ (reference sequence). CDR3 length: 14 amino acids. The CDR3 DNA sequence: TGTGCCAGCAGCCCCGACAGGGCCAGAACTGAAGCTTTCTTT. It codes for CASSPDRARTEAFF. The full variable domain, its missing parts supplied by reference TRBV13 and TRBJ1-1, is AAGVIQSPRHLIKEKRETATLKCYPIPRHDTVYWYQQGPGQDPQFLISFYEKMQSDKGSIPDRFSAQQFSDYHSELNMSSLELGDSALYFCASSPDRARTEAFFGQGTRLTVV.

The chain carries TRBV7-2 and TRBJ1-5; 7 bases match TRBD1. The CDR3 spans 14 residues. V lost 5 bases and J lost 6; bases outside the gene matches: 7. CDR1 and CDR2 (germline): SGHTA, FQGNSA. The CDR3 region is CASSPGTAFQPQHF. CDR3 nucleotide sequence: TGTGCCAGCAGCCCCGGGACAGCCTTTCAGCCCCAGCATTTT.

The J gene is TRBJ2-2, the V gene TRBV19; TRBD2 matches 12 bases. The V and J ends lost 3 bases and 2 bases, in that order; junction bases with no gene match: 13. The CDR3 covers 20 residues. Germline V gene data show CDR1 as LNHDA and CDR2 as SQIVND (reference sequence). Written as DNA, the CDR3 is TGTGCCAGTAGTATGTGGACCCTGGGACTAGCGGGCGCCAACACCGGGGAGCTGTTTTTT. Amino acids: CASSMWTLGLAGANTGELFF.

The V and J genes are TRBV18 and TRBJ1-1; 7 bases line up with TRBD1. Per the germline V gene, CDR1 is KGHSH and CDR2 is LQKENI. The CDR3 sequence is 14 residues long. The J segment lost 4 bases and the V segment lost 2 bases, leaving 4 bases of the junction unmatched. CDR3 sequence reads: CASSPKQGSTEAFF. DNA for the CDR3: TGTGCCAGCTCACCAAAACAGGGGAGCACTGAAGCTTTCTTT. The whole variable domain, remainder taken from reference TRBV18 and TRBJ1-1, is NAGVMQNPRHLVRRRGQEARLRCSPMKGHSHVYWYRQLPEEGLKFMVYLQKENIIDESGMPKERFSAEFPKEGPSILRIQQVVRGDSAAYFCASSPKQGSTEAFFGQGTRLTVV.

The rearrangement joins TRBV15 to TRBJ2-2; a weak D match, TRBD1 (7 bases). This CDR3 region has 19 residues. The germline V and J ends were trimmed by 0 bases and 4 bases, with 21 bases remaining between them. Germline loops: CDR1 LNHNV, CDR2 YYDKDF (reference sequence). Written as DNA, the CDR3 is TGTGCCACCAGCAGAGATTCCCGCCGCCAGGGGGGTCGCACCGGGGAGCTGTTTTTT. Protein sequence: CATSRDSRRQGGRTGELFF.

The CDR3 sequence: CASSLLAGLDTQYF. CDR3 in DNA: TGCGCCAGCAGCTTGTTAGCGGGACTAGATACGCAGTATTTT. The chain links TRBV5-1 to TRBJ2-3; 8 nucleotides align to TRBD2. The germline V gene encodes CDR1 SGHRS and CDR2 YFSETQ. V was pared by 1 base and J by 5 bases, with 3 bases of the junction left unmatched. The CDR3 covers 14 residues.

In the case of this clone: This sample also contains other DNA sequences that code for the same CDR3. The chain employs TRBV18 and TRBJ2-2, with D hard to call. The germline V gene has CDR1 KGHSH and CDR2 LQKENI. This CDR3 is built from 13 residues. V lost 3 bases and J 0 bases, leaving 2 bases between the germline ends. DNA for the CDR3: TGTGCCAGCTCACCCTCGAACACCGGGGAGCTGTTTTTT. It encodes CASSPSNTGELFF.

This clone is a singleton in its sample. This sample includes further DNA sequences coding for the same CDR3. This rearrangement joins TRBV5-4 to TRBJ2-1, with D possibly matching TRBD2 (5 bases). Looked up from germline, CDR1 is SGHNT and CDR2 is YYREEE (reference sequence). Deletions cut 0 bases from V and 6 bases from J, with 7 bases between. There are 13 residues in the CDR3. CDR3 region: CASSLAGGNEQFF. The CDR3 bases are TGTGCCAGCAGCTTGGCCGGAGGCAATGAGCAGTTCTTC.

This chain joins TRBV10-1 and TRBJ2-5, with D unclear. The CDR3 length is 12 residues. Looked up from germline, CDR1 is WNHNN and CDR2 is SYGVQD (reference sequence). The ends were cut back, 3 bases at V and 5 bases at J, with 7 bases in the middle. CDR3 amino acids: CASSDVMETQYF. CDR3 sequence (DNA): TGCGCCAGCAGTGACGTAATGGAGACCCAGTACTTC.

The chain joins TRBV18 to TRBJ1-3; D is unresolved. Trimming removed 7 bases from V and 0 bases from J, with 7 bases in between. Germline V CDR1 and CDR2: KGHSH, LQKENI. The CDR3 covers 13 residues. CDR3 nucleotide sequence: TGTGCCAGCTGCCAGCCCTCTGGAAACACCATATATTTT. Its translation is CASCQPSGNTIYF.

This chain links TRBV19 with TRBJ2-5, with 8 bases matching TRBD1. V shed 5 bases, J shed 4 bases, and the junction held 6 bases outside the gene matches. The CDR3 spans 14 residues. Germline loops: CDR1 LNHDA, CDR2 SQIVND (reference sequence). The CDR3 nucleotides read TGTGCCAGTAGTCCCCGGACAGGGAGAGAGACCCAGTACTTC. Translation: CASSPRTGRETQYF. The variable domain in full, completed from reference TRBV19 and TRBJ2-5, reads DGGITQSPKYLFRKEGQNVTLSCEQNLNHDAMYWYRQDPGQGLRLIYYSQIVNDFQKGDIAEGYSVSREKKESFPLTVTSAQKNPTAFYLCASSPRTGRETQYFGPGTRLLVL.

V usage is TRBV7-9 and J usage is TRBJ2-1, with 10 bases fitting TRBD2. Per germline, CDR1 SEHNR and CDR2 FQNEAQ (reference sequence). The CDR3 is 14 residues long. V shed 5 bases and J 5 bases; nucleotides not matched to a gene: 3. Here the CDR3 DNA reads TGTGCCAGCAGCCAAGGACTAGCGGACAATGAGCAGTTCTTC. It specifies CASSQGLADNEQFF.

CDR3 DNA sequence: TGTGCCAGCAGCGTCGGGACAGTTTACAATGAGCAGTTCTTC. Amino acids: CASSVGTVYNEQFF. The V call is TRBV9, the J call TRBJ2-1; 7 positions match TRBD1. The CDR3 has 14 residues. Per germline, CDR1 SGDLS and CDR2 YYNGEE. V lost 2 bases, J lost 4 bases, and 3 bases stayed unmatched.

The genes are TRBV2 and TRBJ1-3, with 7 bases identical to TRBD1. The V gene's germline CDR1 is SNHLY and CDR2 FYNNEI. The CDR3 runs to 15 residues. J was trimmed by 2 bases and V by 6 bases; bases with no gene match: 7. The CDR3 nucleotides read TGTGCCAGCAGCGCCGGACAGGTGGCTGGAAACACCATATATTTT. Encoded protein: CASSAGQVAGNTIYF.

The chain links TRBV30 to TRBJ1-3, with a weak D call TRBD1 (6 bases). Germline V gene data show CDR1 as GTSNPN and CDR2 as SVGIG (reference sequence). The CDR3 is made up of 15 amino acids. V shed 0 bases and J shed 3 bases, with 12 bases lying between them. The CDR3, as DNA: TGTGCCTGGAGTGTATTTCAGGGGAGTGGAAACACCATATATTTT. Protein: CAWSVFQGSGNTIYF.

The gene calls are TRBV6-1 and TRBJ2-4; D possibly corresponds to TRBD2 (5 bases). The V end lost 2 bases, the J end lost 0 bases, and 14 bases lay between the germline ends. CDR1 and CDR2 (germline): MNHNS, SASEGT. This CDR3 contains 17 residues. DNA of the CDR3: TGTGCCAGCAGTGAACTCCCCGGGGTGGTAGCCAAAAACATTCAGTACTTC. It specifies CASSELPGVVAKNIQYF.

Remarks on this clone: Additional DNA sequences in this sample encode the identical CDR3. The rearrangement links TRBV5-1 to TRBJ1-2; 8 positions agree with TRBD1. The CDR3 spans 15 residues. The germline CDR1 and CDR2 sequences are SGHRS and YFSETQ. V shed 4 bases and J 2 bases; nucleotides not matched to a gene: 7. CDR3 residues: CASSLGTGPNYGYTF. The CDR3 DNA reads TGCGCCAGCAGCCTCGGGACAGGCCCCAACTATGGCTACACCTTC. Supplemented by reference TRBV5-1 and TRBJ1-2, the full variable domain reads KAGVTQTPRYLIKTRGQQVTLSCSPISGHRSVSWYQQTPGQGLQFLFEYFSETQRNKGNFPGRFSGRQFSNSRSEMNVSTLELGDSALYLCASSLGTGPNYGYTFGSGTRLTVV.

V usage is TRBV11-3 and J usage is TRBJ2-2; 8 nucleotides match TRBD2. Germline CDR1 and CDR2: SGHNT and YENEEA. CDR3 length equals 16 residues. Trimming removed 4 bases from V and 4 bases from J; junction bases left unmatched: 8. CDR3 residues: CASSSTKRERTGELFF. The DNA of the CDR3 is TGTGCCAGCAGCTCGACAAAGCGGGAGCGCACCGGGGAGCTGTTTTTT.

The V and J genes are TRBV11-3 and TRBJ2-4; D could derive from TRBD1 or TRBD2 (5 bases each). The CDR3 runs 16 residues. V lost 4 bases and J 1 base, leaving 14 bases between the germline ends. CDR1 and CDR2 (germline): SGHNT, YENEEA. CDR3: CASSSGDGAAKNIQYF. The CDR3 DNA sequence: TGTGCCAGCAGCTCCGGGGACGGCGCGGCCAAAAACATTCAGTACTTC.

This rearrangement joins TRBV7-2 to TRBJ1-1, with unresolved D. V shed 1 base and J shed 4 bases, with 10 bases lying between them. Germline V gene lookup returns CDR1 SGHTA and CDR2 FQGNSA. CDR3 length: 14 residues. The CDR3 reads CASSLEFISTEAFF. The DNA for the CDR3 is TGTGCCAGCAGCTTAGAATTCATAAGCACTGAAGCTTTCTTT.

The chain links TRBV19 to TRBJ2-2, with 10 bases that match TRBD1. Looked up from germline, CDR1 is LNHDA and CDR2 is SQIVND (reference sequence). V lost 6 bases to trimming and J lost 3 bases; unmatched junction nucleotides: 4. CDR3 length: 15 amino acids. CDR3 in DNA: TGTGCCAGTAGGACAGGGGGCAGGGACACCGGGGAGCTGTTTTTT. Protein: CASRTGGRDTGELFF.

The chain combines TRBV4-3 with TRBJ1-1, with a tentative D call TRBD1 (5 bases). The CDR3 has 15 amino acids. CDR1 is LGHNA, CDR2 YSLEER, per germline. V was trimmed by 2 bases and J by 1 base, leaving 11 bases between them. CDR3 amino acids: CASSQYGGTNTEAFF. DNA of the CDR3: TGCGCCAGCAGCCAATACGGGGGAACGAACACTGAAGCTTTCTTT.

The chain links TRBV19 to TRBJ2-1; D possibly corresponds to TRBD2 (6 bases). The germline CDR1 and CDR2 sequences are LNHDA and SQIVND (reference sequence). CDR3 size: 15 residues. Trimming pared 1 base from V and 3 bases from J, leaving 10 bases between. The CDR3 bases are TGTGCCAGTAGTATAGGAGGCGGGGACTACAATGAGCAGTTCTTC. Translation gives CASSIGGGDYNEQFF.

The chain combines TRBV7-2 with TRBJ2-7; D gene ambiguous. CDR1 SGHTA and CDR2 FQGNSA come from the germline V gene. CDR3 length: 12 residues. V was clipped by 1 base and J by 6 bases, with 7 bases between them. CDR3 in amino acids: CASSLVPGEQYF. CDR3 coding DNA: TGTGCCAGCAGCTTAGTCCCCGGCGAGCAGTACTTC.

V and J are TRBV28 and TRBJ1-1; possible D gene TRBD1, 5 bases. In germline, CDR1 is MDHEN, CDR2 SYDVKM. The CDR3 contains 15 residues. Deletions cut 6 bases from V and 5 bases from J, with 19 bases between. For the CDR3, the DNA is TGTGCCAGCAGGATTCAGGGCATCGAAGGGACTGAAGCTTTCTTT. Translated: CASRIQGIEGTEAFF.

The gene calls are TRBV7-2 and TRBJ2-1, with a weak D call TRBD2 (6 bases). Trimming stripped 5 bases from V and 6 bases from J, with 20 bases between. Germline V lookup: CDR1 SGHTA, CDR2 FQGNSA. This CDR3 comprises 16 residues. CDR3 DNA: TGTGCCAGCAGCATTCGGACAATTGGGGGGATCAATGAGCAGTTCTTC. Translation: CASSIRTIGGINEQFF.

This chain uses TRBV15 with TRBJ2-7; 9 positions match TRBD1. Germline-derived CDR1 and CDR2 are LNHNV and YYDKDF (reference sequence). CDR3 length: 14 residues. V shed 3 bases, J shed 2 bases, and the junction held 2 bases outside the gene matches. CDR3 residues: CATSRDRGTYEQYF. The CDR3 region has the DNA TGTGCCACCAGCAGGGACAGGGGCACCTACGAGCAGTACTTC.